The 9 T cell receptor beta chains given below trace back to one sample, sequenced in a study of graft-versus-host responses after intestinal transplantation. Data came from immunoSEQ multiplex PCR; TCRdb stores just in-frame clones and leaves some out. The table includes around 39,000 clones, more than 85% detected once. Sample: PBMCs, taken roughly 110 weeks after intestinal transplantation. These receptors were collected from a human patient who received an intestinal transplant, so some T cells may come from the graft donor.

For this clone: At one boundary the junction diverges from the germline segment, which might be a read error. V usage is TRBV5-1 and J usage is TRBJ1-5, with D tentatively TRBD1 (6 bases). Germline loops: CDR1 SGHRS, CDR2 YFSETQ. CDR3 length: 14 residues. CDR3 amino acids: CASRGGYSNQPQHF. Here the CDR3 DNA reads TGTGCCAGCAGGGGAGGGTATAGCAATCAGCCCCAGCATTTT.

The gene calls are TRBV5-1 and TRBJ1-1; the match to TRBD1 covers 9 bases. The CDR3 covers 15 residues. Per germline, CDR1 SGHRS and CDR2 YFSETQ. The V gene end was trimmed by 0 bases and the J gene end by 1 base; junction bases not matched to a gene: 1. CDR3 sequence (DNA): TGCGCCAGCAGCTTGGCGGGACAGGGGAACACTGAAGCTTTCTTT. This sequence encodes CASSLAGQGNTEAFF.

The chain employs TRBV5-4 and TRBJ1-1, with unresolved D. Trimming removed 7 bases from V and 0 bases from J, with 16 bases in between. The CDR3 extends over 15 amino acids. Germline V gene data show CDR1 as SGHNT and CDR2 as YYREEE (reference sequence). The CDR3 region is CASGTPRDMNTEAFF. The CDR3 region has the DNA TGTGCCAGCGGAACCCCCCGGGATATGAACACTGAAGCTTTCTTT.

J is TRBJ2-7 and V is TRBV7-9; D gene unclear. Trimming pared 3 bases from V and 2 bases from J, leaving 11 bases between. Germline CDR1 and CDR2: SEHNR and FQNEAQ (reference sequence). The CDR3 has 14 residues. The CDR3 reads CASSFLDGPYEQYF. Here the CDR3 DNA reads TGTGCCAGCAGCTTTCTCGACGGACCCTACGAGCAGTACTTC. The full variable domain, in which reference TRBV7-9 and TRBJ2-7 provide the parts outside the CDR3, is DTGVSQNPRHKITKRGQNVTFRCDPISEHNRLYWYRQTLGQGPEFLTYFQNEAQLEKSRLLSDRFSAERPKGSFSTLEIQRTEQGDSAMYLCASSFLDGPYEQYFGPGTRLTVT.

This clone was counted a single time. The CDR3 reads CAVLSGSSYYNEQFF. CDR3 sequence (DNA): TGCGCCGTTCTTAGCGGGAGTTCGTATTACAATGAGCAGTTCTTC. The chain carries TRBV10-2 and TRBJ2-1, with TRBD2 identical over 9 bases. Germline V CDR1 and CDR2: WSHSY, SAAADI. CDR3 length: 15 residues. V shed 11 bases and J 4 bases; nucleotides not matched to a gene: 12.

This clone turned up a few times. The chain employs TRBV19 and TRBJ2-2; TRBD2 is a possible D gene (5 bases). The ends were cut back, 5 bases at V and 1 base at J, with 8 bases in the middle. The CDR3 extends over 14 amino acids. Germline CDR1 is LNHDA and CDR2 is SQIVND (reference sequence). CDR3 bases: TGTGCCAGTAGTTTCGAGGGGAACACCGGGGAGCTGTTTTTT. It yields the protein CASSFEGNTGELFF.

The CDR3 nucleotides read TGCAGTGTCGGACAGGCGGACATTCAGTACTTC. It specifies CSVGQADIQYF. The V gene is TRBV20-1, the J gene TRBJ2-4; 7 bases line up with TRBD1. In germline, CDR1 is DFQATT, CDR2 SNEGSKA (reference sequence). The CDR3 extends over 11 amino acids. Unmatched junction bases numbered 5, after V lost 7 bases and J lost 8 bases.

V is TRBV4-1 and J is TRBJ1-2; D gene uncertain. Germline values: CDR1 MGHRA, CDR2 YSYEKL. The CDR3 consists of 14 residues. The V gene lost 4 bases and the J gene lost 0 bases, with 9 bases spanning the gap. The CDR3 DNA follows: TGCGCCAGCAGCCTCGGTGTATCTAACTATGGCTACACCTTC. Protein product: CASSLGVSNYGYTF.

The chain is built from TRBV30 and TRBJ2-7; D is possibly TRBD2 (6 bases). The CDR3 sequence is 15 residues long. CDR1 is GTSNPN and CDR2 is SVGIG in the germline V gene (reference sequence). V lost 5 bases to trimming and J lost 3 bases, with 20 bases between them. The CDR3 sequence: CAWGEQVRDFYEQYF. In DNA form, the CDR3 reads TGTGCCTGGGGGGAACAGGTCCGGGACTTCTACGAGCAGTACTTC.